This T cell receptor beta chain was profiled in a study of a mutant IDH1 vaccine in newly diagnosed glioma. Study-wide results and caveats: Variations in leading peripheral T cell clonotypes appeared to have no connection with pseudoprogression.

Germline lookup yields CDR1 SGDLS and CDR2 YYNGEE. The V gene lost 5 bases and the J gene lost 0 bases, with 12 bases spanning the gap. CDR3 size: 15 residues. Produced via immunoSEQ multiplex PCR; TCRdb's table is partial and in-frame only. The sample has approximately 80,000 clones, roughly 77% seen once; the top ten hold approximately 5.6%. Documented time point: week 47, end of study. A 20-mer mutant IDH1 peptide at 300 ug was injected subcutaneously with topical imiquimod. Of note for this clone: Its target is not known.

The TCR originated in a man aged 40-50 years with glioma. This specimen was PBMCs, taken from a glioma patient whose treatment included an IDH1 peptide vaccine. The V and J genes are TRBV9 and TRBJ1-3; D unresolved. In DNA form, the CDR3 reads TGTGCCAGCAGACCCGAACCGTACTCTGGAAACACCATATATTTT. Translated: CASRPEPYSGNTIYF.